These 20 T cell receptor beta chains were sequenced from one sample in a study of blood T cell repertoires in COVID-19. Method: immunoSEQ multiplex PCR; TCRdb's copy keeps in-frame clones and lacks some. The table includes roughly 100,000 clones, about 90% detected once. Sequencing was performed on peripheral blood. The receptor source for this set is a human donor in a cohort sampled during active COVID-19.

The chain couples TRBV28 to TRBJ2-1, with 8 bases identical to TRBD1. The trim removed 1 base at V and 4 bases at J, leaving 3 bases unmatched. Germline V gene sequence: CDR1 MDHEN, CDR2 SYDVKM. The CDR3 totals 15 residues. The CDR3 coding sequence is TGTGCCAGCAGTTTATCAGGGGGCGAATACAATGAGCAGTTCTTC. As protein: CASSLSGGEYNEQFF.

The chain has TRBV5-8 and TRBJ1-2; 7 positions match TRBD1. Unmatched junction bases numbered 3, after V lost 1 base and J lost 0 bases. Germline lookup yields CDR1 SGHTS and CDR2 YDEGEE. This CDR3 comprises 15 residues. Written as DNA, the CDR3 is TGTGCCAGCAGCTTGATACAGGGGACTAACTATGGCTACACCTTC. Translating gives CASSLIQGTNYGYTF.

The rearrangement uses TRBV7-2 and TRBJ2-7; tentative D call: TRBD2 (6 bases). Trimming removed 1 base at V and 2 bases at J, with 15 bases between. Germline CDR1 and CDR2: SGHTA and FQGNSA. CDR3 length equals 16 residues. The CDR3 region is CASSLVGPASAYEQYF. CDR3 nucleotides: TGTGCCAGCAGCTTAGTGGGACCGGCTAGCGCCTACGAGCAGTACTTC.

There are a few counts of this clone. The chain uses TRBV4-1 and TRBJ1-2, with TRBD1 matching 9 bases. J was trimmed by 7 bases and V by 2 bases; bases with no gene match: 5. Germline loops: CDR1 MGHRA, CDR2 YSYEKL. CDR3 length: 14 residues. DNA of the CDR3: TGCGCCAGCAGCCAACCGGGACAGGGCCCTGGCTACACCTTC. Its protein is CASSQPGQGPGYTF.

The rearrangement joins TRBV15 to TRBJ1-4, with D possibly matching TRBD1 (6 bases). The length of the CDR3 is 16 residues. CDR1 and CDR2 from the germline V gene are LNHNV and YYDKDF (reference sequence). The V end lost 3 bases, the J end lost 5 bases, and 16 bases lay between the germline ends. For the CDR3, the DNA is TGTGCCACCAGCAGCCCAGTGGGGGCCGACAATGAAAAACTGTTTTTT. It codes for CATSSPVGADNEKLFF.

This chain joins TRBV5-4 and TRBJ2-5, with TRBD2 matching over 12 bases. Germline values: CDR1 SGHNT, CDR2 YYREEE (reference sequence). J gave up 3 bases and V 4 bases, and 4 bases lay outside the gene matches. The CDR3 totals 15 residues. The CDR3 DNA sequence: TGTGCCAGCAGCCTAGGACTAGCGGGGAAAGAGACCCAGTACTTC. Translation gives CASSLGLAGKETQYF.

This clone was seen more than once but under ten times. The CDR3 spells CASDLGGADGYTF. The CDR3 nucleotides are TGTGCCAGCGACCTGGGCGGGGCCGATGGCTACACCTTC. The chain recombines TRBV12-3 or TRBV12-4 with TRBJ1-2; weak D call: TRBD1 (5 bases). Trimming pared 8 bases from V and 6 bases from J, leaving 16 bases between. There are 13 residues in the CDR3.

The V call is TRBV29-1, the J call TRBJ2-2; TRBD1 matches at 7 bases. This CDR3 spans 14 amino acids. V shed 5 bases, J shed 5 bases, and the junction held 8 bases outside the gene matches. The germline V gene has CDR1 SQVTM and CDR2 ANQGSEA. In DNA form, the CDR3 reads TGCAGCGTTAGGTGGCAGGGGGTAACCGGGGAGCTGTTTTTT. Translating gives CSVRWQGVTGELFF.

V is TRBV5-6 and J is TRBJ1-5, with 8 bases matching TRBD1. V shed 4 bases and J 2 bases; nucleotides not matched to a gene: 5. CDR1 is SGHDT, CDR2 YYEEEE, per germline. This CDR3 contains 15 residues. The CDR3 DNA is TGTGCCAGCAGCACGGACAGGGAAGGCAATCAGCCCCAGCATTTT. Its translation is CASSTDREGNQPQHF.

The chain carries TRBV19 and TRBJ2-5, with TRBD2 matching 14 bases. The CDR3 is 18 amino acids. The V gene's germline CDR1 is LNHDA and CDR2 SQIVND (reference sequence). J gave up 2 bases and V 0 bases, and 5 bases lay outside the gene matches. CDR3: CASSIDRTSGRIQETQYF. The CDR3 region has the DNA TGTGCCAGTAGTATAGACCGGACTAGCGGGAGGATTCAAGAGACCCAGTACTTC.

The CDR3 sequence: CSASRGQGLEAFF. CDR3 in DNA: TGCAGTGCTAGTCGGGGACAGGGCCTTGAAGCTTTCTTT. The chain is built from TRBV20-1 and TRBJ1-1; the match to TRBD1 covers 9 bases. The CDR3 length is 13 residues. In germline, CDR1 is DFQATT, CDR2 SNEGSKA (reference sequence). Germline trimming cut 3 bases from V and 7 bases from J; bases unmatched to any gene: 6.

The rearrangement joins TRBV7-2 to TRBJ2-2, with 7 bases matching TRBD2. Germline CDR1 is SGHTA and CDR2 is FQGNSA. The CDR3 runs 16 residues. The V segment lost 2 bases and the J segment 7 bases; nucleotides outside the gene matches: 10. The DNA of the CDR3 is TGTGCCAGCAGCTTAAAGCCAAGCGGGATCGGCGGGGAGCTGTTTTTT. Translation gives CASSLKPSGIGGELFF.

The rearrangement uses TRBV6-1 and TRBJ1-5; no clear D. Germline assignment: CDR1 MNHNS and CDR2 SASEGT. The CDR3 is made up of 14 amino acids. V lost 2 bases and J 3 bases, leaving 8 bases between the germline ends. Here the CDR3 DNA reads TGTGCCAGCAGTGAATACAGTGTCAATCAGCCCCAGCATTTT. It is translated as CASSEYSVNQPQHF.

The rearrangement uses TRBV5-1 and TRBJ2-5, with D perhaps TRBD2 (6 bases). The V gene's germline CDR1 is SGHRS and CDR2 YFSETQ. Trimming shortened V by 0 bases and J by 5 bases, and 20 bases separated the two germline ends. This CDR3 spans 17 amino acids. Here the CDR3 DNA reads TGCGCCAGCAGCTTGGGGAAGGGGACTCCCGCAAGGGAGACCCAGTACTTC. It encodes CASSLGKGTPARETQYF.

Turning to this clone: Compared with germline, one end of the junction differs, possibly owing to a read error. J is TRBJ1-1 and V is TRBV19, with TRBD1 as a possible D gene (6 bases). There are 15 residues in the CDR3. The germline V gene encodes CDR1 LNHDA and CDR2 SQIVND (reference sequence). The DNA of the CDR3 is TGTGCCAGTAGTATAGAGGGGACACTGAAGACTGAAGCTTTCTTT. Amino acids: CASSIEGTLKTEAFF. Complete variable domain (other parts from reference TRBV19 and TRBJ1-1): DGGITQSPKYLFRKEGQNVTLSCEQNLNHDAMYWYRQDPGQGLRLIYYSQIVNDFQKGDIAEGYSVSREKKESFPLTVTSAQKNPTAFYLCASSIEGTLKTEAFFGQGTRLTVV.

The chain employs TRBV19 and TRBJ1-5; 7 bases line up with TRBD1. This CDR3 spans 13 amino acids. Trimming at V came to 3 bases and at J to 4 bases, leaving 0 bases not matched to a gene. Germline V gives CDR1 LNHDA, CDR2 SQIVND (reference sequence). CDR3 amino acids: CASSMGQNQPQHF. CDR3 in DNA: TGTGCCAGTAGTATGGGACAGAATCAGCCCCAGCATTTT.

The V call is TRBV11-1, the J call TRBJ1-1; 8 bases are shared with TRBD1. CDR3 length: 14 amino acids. CDR1 and CDR2 (germline): SGHAT, FQDESV (reference sequence). V lost 1 base to trimming and J lost 6 bases; unmatched junction nucleotides: 4. CDR3 in amino acids: CASSLGDRISEAFF. In DNA, the CDR3 is TGTGCCAGCAGCTTAGGGGACAGGATTTCTGAAGCTTTCTTT.

This clone was seen a handful of times. The chain is built from TRBV10-2 and TRBJ2-7; the match to TRBD2 covers 9 bases. Germline V lookup: CDR1 WSHSY, CDR2 SAAADI. This CDR3 spans 15 amino acids. V shed 3 bases, J shed 4 bases, and the junction held 7 bases outside the gene matches. The CDR3 DNA reads TGCGCCAGCAGTGATTTTGCGGGAGGGATTTACGAGCAGTACTTC. Protein: CASSDFAGGIYEQYF.

The V call is TRBV9, the J call TRBJ2-7; weak D call: TRBD1 (6 bases). The CDR3 contains 13 residues. Trimming removed 3 bases from V and 0 bases from J, with 7 bases in between. Germline V gene data show CDR1 as SGDLS and CDR2 as YYNGEE. The CDR3 DNA reads as TGTGCCAGCAGCGACAGGGACTCCTACGAGCAGTACTTC. Its protein product is CASSDRDSYEQYF.

The chain links TRBV19 to TRBJ1-6; D might be TRBD1 (5 bases). Germline V gene sequence: CDR1 LNHDA, CDR2 SQIVND (reference sequence). The CDR3 sequence is 15 residues long. V was cut by 3 bases and J by 6 bases, with 12 bases left in between. CDR3: CASSIGLGANSPLHF. The CDR3 DNA follows: TGTGCCAGTAGTATTGGCTTAGGGGCTAATTCACCCCTCCACTTT.